The 25 T cell receptor beta chains below were found in one sample sequenced in a study of tumor-infiltrating lymphocytes in primary liver carcinoma. Total RNA and DNA came together from approximately 20-30 mg of bulk tissue without cell sorting. Total RNA (roughly 530 ng) served as template for TCR beta cDNA synthesis primed by a constant-region primer. For TCR beta, libraries were produced by three nested multiplex PCR rounds using slightly modified ARM-PCR. The first two PCR rounds used TRBV1-TRBV30 primers with a Cbeta primer, roughly 10 cycles each. TCRdb passed the multiplex PCR reads through MiXCR, listing each CDR3 protein once. The data hold around 20,000 distinct CDR3 sequences, with around three quarters observed a single time. The sequencing sample was made of liver tumor tissue from sampling region 4. Subset of the sample: tumor region T4, right-lateral pole. Receptor source: a woman younger than 45 with primary liver carcinoma and hepatitis B virus infection.

Worth noting for this clonotype: Its ends do not fully match the called genes, so a read error is possible. The chain uses TRBV6-5 and TRBJ2-7, with 9 bases matching TRBD2. The V gene's germline CDR1 is MNHEY and CDR2 SVGAGI. The CDR3 runs 16 residues. The CDR3 loop reads CDSSPPWIAGVNEHYF. The DNA of the CDR3 is TGTGACAGCAGCCCACCTTGGATAGCGGGAGTCAATGAGCATTACTTC.

There are a few counts of this clonotype. In this CDR3 the conserved last residue, phenylalanine or tryptophan, is missing, so a read error is likely. The rearrangement links TRBV19 to TRBJ2-2; D not resolved. Germline assignment: CDR1 LNHDA and CDR2 SQIVND (reference sequence). The CDR3 is 14 residues long. The CDR3 sequence: CASSNRRNSGELFI. CDR3 coding DNA: TGTGCCAGTAGTAACCGTAGGAACAGCGGGGAGCTGTTTATT.

Details on this clonotype: This may be a read error, as it is one base from a much larger clone. The gene calls are TRBV10-3 and TRBJ2-5; D remains ambiguous. V was trimmed by 8 bases and J by 4 bases, leaving 17 bases between them. CDR3 length equals 14 residues. CDR1 and CDR2 from the germline V gene are ENHRY and SYGVKD. CDR3 coding DNA: TGTGCCATCCGCGACCCGAGTAAATCAGAGACCCAGTACTTC. The encoded protein is CAIRDPSKSETQYF.

This chain connects TRBV4-3 to TRBJ1-1; 7 positions match TRBD1. The CDR3 extends over 14 amino acids. With V trimmed by 7 bases and J by 5 bases, 10 bases remained unmatched. The germline V gene encodes CDR1 LGHNA and CDR2 YSLEER. CDR3 region: CASNHDRVVTEAFF. DNA for the CDR3: TGCGCCAGCAATCACGACAGGGTGGTAACTGAAGCTTTCTTT.

The chain recombines TRBV11-2 with TRBJ1-4; a weak D match, TRBD1 (5 bases). CDR3 size: 12 residues. Germline loops: CDR1 SGHAT, CDR2 FQNNGV. The DNA for the CDR3 is TGTGCTAGCTGCCTCTGGGGGGGAAAACTGTTTTTT. As protein: CASCLWGGKLFF.

Of note for this clonotype: Lacking the conserved final phenylalanine or tryptophan, this CDR3 likely reflects a read error. The chain joins TRBV6-1 to TRBJ2-7; 10 positions agree with TRBD1. The CDR3 runs 15 residues. The trim removed 3 bases at V and 5 bases at J, leaving 7 bases unmatched. Per germline, CDR1 MNHNS and CDR2 SASEGT. The DNA of the CDR3 is TGTGCCAGCAGTGACGGGACAGGGGTGCGACACGAGCAGTACCTC. It codes for CASSDGTGVRHEQYL.

This clonotype occurred once. The conserved final phenylalanine or tryptophan is absent from the CDR3, which likely points to a read error. J is TRBJ1-2 and V is TRBV4-3; TRBD1 is a possible D gene (5 bases). CDR1 and CDR2 (germline): LGHNA, YSLEER. CDR3 length: 15 residues. The V and J ends lost 0 bases and 6 bases respectively, with 14 bases between them. The CDR3 sequence is CASSQDRGRVNGYTL. The CDR3 region has the DNA TGCGCCAGCAGCCAAGATCGGGGCAGGGTTAATGGCTACACCCTC.

Details on this clonotype: A much larger clone lies a single base off, so this may be a read error. The chain has TRBV11-3 and TRBJ1-1; no reliable D call. The CDR3 is made up of 14 amino acids. Germline-derived CDR1 and CDR2 are SGHNT and YENEEA. The CDR3 sequence: CTSSLKVAITETFF. DNA for the CDR3: TGCACCAGCAGCTTAAAAGTGGCGATCACTGAAACTTTCTTT.

The chain employs TRBV11-3 and TRBJ2-3; D remains ambiguous. The CDR3 sequence is 15 residues long. Germline assignment: CDR1 SGHNT and CDR2 YENEEA. V was cut by 0 bases and J by 3 bases, with 10 bases left in between. DNA for the CDR3: TGTGCCAGCAGCTTAGATCGACATACTACAGATACGCAGTATTTT. Translation gives CASSLDRHTTDTQYF.

In regard to this clonotype: The junction does not match germline at one end; this may be a read error. The V gene is TRBV25-1, the J gene TRBJ2-2; a possible D gene is TRBD2 (5 bases). This CDR3 has 16 residues. Germline assignment: CDR1 MGHDK and CDR2 SYGVNS. As DNA, the CDR3 is TGTGCCCTTAATGGTGCTTCGTCGCCTTACACCGGGGAGCAGTTTTTT. Amino acids: CALNGASSPYTGEQFF.

This chain connects TRBV5-6 to TRBJ2-2; D gene unclear. V lost 8 bases, J lost 7 bases, and 21 bases lay in between. This CDR3 contains 15 residues. Germline CDR1 reads SGHDT; CDR2 reads YYEEEE. This CDR3 is CASILAPRVFGELFF. The CDR3 DNA sequence: TGTGCCAGTATCTTGGCACCCAGAGTCTTCGGGGAGCTGTTTTTT. Supplemented by reference TRBV5-6 and TRBJ2-2, the full variable domain reads DAGVTQSPTHLIKTRGQQVTLRCSPKSGHDTVSWYQQALGQGPQFIFQYYEEEERQRGNFPDRFSGHQFPNYSSELNVNALLLGDSALYLCASILAPRVFGELFFGEGSRLTVL.

This clonotype has a handful of counts. Germline is not matched at one junction end, which may reflect a read error. The chain combines TRBV4-3 with TRBJ1-2, with 7 bases matching TRBD1. CDR3 length: 20 amino acids. Germline V gene lookup returns CDR1 LGHNA and CDR2 YSLEER. In nucleotides, the CDR3 is TGCGCCTGCAGCCAAGGCGAAGGAGGGGGCAGGACCGCTACTATCTATGGCTACACCTTC. Translation gives CACSQGEGGGRTATIYGYTF.

As to this clonotype: A much larger clone lies a single base off, so this may be a read error. This CDR3 fails to terminate in the conserved phenylalanine or tryptophan, so it likely reflects a read error. The gene calls are TRBV11-2 and TRBJ2-1; the D gene is possibly TRBD2 (5 bases). The CDR3 is 15 amino acids. The V and J ends lost 1 base and 3 bases respectively, with 10 bases between them. Germline-derived CDR1 and CDR2 are SGHAT and FQNNGV. CDR3: CASSLGPGIYNEQFL. CDR3 in DNA: TGTGCCAGCAGCTTAGGTCCGGGAATCTACAATGAGCAGTTCCTC.

This clonotype showed up just once. The junction departs from germline at one end; a sequencing error may be responsible. The rearrangement uses TRBV4-3 and TRBJ2-1; D not resolved. CDR1 and CDR2 (germline): LGHNA, YSLEER. CDR3 length equals 16 residues. CDR3 amino acids: CANSQDARSSYNEQFF. DNA of the CDR3: TGCGCCAACAGCCAAGACGCGCGAAGCTCCTACAATGAGCAGTTCTTC.

This clonotype has a single count. The J gene is TRBJ2-1, the V gene TRBV11-3; maybe TRBD2 (7 bases). Germline CDR1 reads SGHNT; CDR2 reads YENEEA. V was trimmed by 5 bases and J by 12 bases, leaving 23 bases between them. There are 15 residues in the CDR3. CDR3 in amino acids: CASSQLARGGYVQFF. CDR3 coding DNA: TGTGCCAGCAGCCAACTAGCGAGGGGGGGGTATGTGCAGTTCTTC.

Of note for this clonotype: A junction boundary mismatches the germline segment, possibly from a read error. The J gene is TRBJ1-1, the V gene TRBV11-3; D uncertain. CDR3 length: 14 residues. CDR1 is SGHNT, CDR2 YENEEA, per germline. In nucleotides, the CDR3 is TGTACCAGCAACTTAGAAGTGGCGATCACTGAAGCTTTCTTT. This gives the protein CTSNLEVAITEAFF. Drawing the rest from reference TRBV11-3 and TRBJ1-1, the complete variable domain is EAGVVQSPRYKIIEKKQPVAFWCNPISGHNTLYWYLQNLGQGPELLIRYENEEAVDDSQLPKDRFSAERLKGVDSTLKIQPAELGDSAVYLCTSNLEVAITEAFFGQGTRLTVV.

The V call is TRBV5-5, the J call TRBJ2-7; 8 positions match TRBD1. Germline V gives CDR1 SGHKS, CDR2 YYEKEE (reference sequence). The CDR3 sequence is 17 residues long. V lost 0 bases and J lost 10; bases outside the gene matches: 18. The CDR3 nucleotides are TGTGCCAGCAGCTTGGAGGACAGGGCGCACAGCTCCTATGATCAGTACTTC. As protein: CASSLEDRAHSSYDQYF.

This clonotype appeared many times. The chain carries TRBV6-6 and TRBJ1-1, with a possible D match to TRBD1 (6 bases). CDR1 and CDR2 (germline): MNHNY, SVGAGI (reference sequence). The V end was cut by 2 bases, the J end by 4 bases, with 8 bases between. This CDR3 spans 13 amino acids. The CDR3 reads CASSYTGFTEAFF. In nucleotides, the CDR3 is TGTGCCAGCAGTTACACAGGGTTCACTGAAGCTTTCTTT.

This clonotype was detected once. The gene calls are TRBV28 and TRBJ2-2, with TRBD2 identical over 8 bases. Per the germline V gene, CDR1 is MDHEN and CDR2 is SYDVKM. Trimming cost V 9 bases and J 3 bases; bases outside gene matches: 9. The CDR3 consists of 15 residues. The CDR3 bases are TGTGCCAGGAATGGCGGGAGGACCGACACCGGGGAGCTGTTTTTT. It specifies CARNGGRTDTGELFF.

This clonotype was observed a single time. Mismatch with germline at one junction end may stem from a read error. J is TRBJ2-7 and V is TRBV4-2; 9 bases map to TRBD2. This CDR3 comprises 15 residues. Per the germline V gene, CDR1 is LGHNA and CDR2 is YNFKEQ. The chain's CDR3 is CARSQRTSVSYEQYF. In DNA form, the CDR3 reads TGCGCCAGAAGCCAAAGGACTAGCGTCTCCTACGAGCAGTATTTC.

This clonotype was counted many times. The chain combines TRBV5-1 with TRBJ2-1, with unresolved D. Trimming cost V 2 bases and J 9 bases, with 6 bases left between them. The germline gives CDR1 SGHRS, CDR2 YFSETQ. The CDR3 runs to 11 residues. CDR3 sequence (DNA): TGCGCCAGCAGCTTATCGGGTGAGCAGTTCTTC. It is translated as CASSLSGEQFF.

This chain links TRBV29-1 with TRBJ2-1, with no clear D. This CDR3 has 12 amino acids. The germline CDR1 and CDR2 sequences are SQVTM and ANQGSEA. Trimming shortened V by 7 bases and J by 9 bases, and 16 bases separated the two germline ends. DNA for the CDR3: TGCAGCGCCCTAAGAGACTGCAGTGAGCAGTTCTTC. This gives the protein CSALRDCSEQFF.

Concerning this clonotype itself: Mismatch with germline at one junction end may stem from a read error. The gene calls are TRBV6-5 and TRBJ1-6; D remains unclear. The germline CDR1 and CDR2 sequences are MNHEY and SVGAGI. The CDR3 spans 16 residues. CDR3 bases: TGCGCCGGCAGTATACAGTCTGCCATATATAATTCACCCCTCCACTTT. Residues: CAGSIQSAIYNSPLHF.

In this sample, this clonotype turned up a few times. This chain joins TRBV4-3 and TRBJ2-1; D unclear. The CDR3 has 15 amino acids. The germline gives CDR1 LGHNA, CDR2 YSLEER. V lost 0 bases and J lost 0, with 6 bases in between. The CDR3: CASSQDASSYNEQFF. CDR3 sequence (DNA): TGCGCCAGCAGCCAAGATGCAAGCTCCTACAATGAGCAGTTCTTC.

The chain carries TRBV29-1 and TRBJ2-7, with D possibly called TRBD1 or TRBD2 (5 bases each). The germline CDR1 and CDR2 sequences are SQVTM and ANQGSEA. CDR3 length: 16 amino acids. V lost 7 bases, J lost 2 bases, and 24 bases lay in between. Here the CDR3 DNA reads TGCAGCGCCATGACATCTGGGACCGGCACTCCCTACGAGCAGTACTTC. Its translation is CSAMTSGTGTPYEQYF.